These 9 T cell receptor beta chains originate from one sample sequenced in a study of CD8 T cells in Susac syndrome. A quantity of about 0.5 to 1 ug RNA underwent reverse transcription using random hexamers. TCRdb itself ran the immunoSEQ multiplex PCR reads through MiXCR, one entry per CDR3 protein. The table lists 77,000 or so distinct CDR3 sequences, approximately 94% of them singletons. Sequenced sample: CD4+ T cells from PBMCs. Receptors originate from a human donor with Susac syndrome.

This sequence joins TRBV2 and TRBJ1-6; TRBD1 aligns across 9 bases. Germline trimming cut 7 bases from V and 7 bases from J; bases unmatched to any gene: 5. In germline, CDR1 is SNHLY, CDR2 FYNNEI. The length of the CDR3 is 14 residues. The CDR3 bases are TGTGCCAGCAAATTGACAGGGGGAAATTCACCCCTCCACTTT. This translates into CASKLTGGNSPLHF.

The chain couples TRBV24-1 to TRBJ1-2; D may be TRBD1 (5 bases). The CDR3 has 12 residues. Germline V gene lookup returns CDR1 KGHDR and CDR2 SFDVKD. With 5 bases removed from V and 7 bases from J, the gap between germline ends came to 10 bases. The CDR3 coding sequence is TGTGCCACCAGTGCCGCGGGGCTTGGCTACACCTTC. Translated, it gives CATSAAGLGYTF.

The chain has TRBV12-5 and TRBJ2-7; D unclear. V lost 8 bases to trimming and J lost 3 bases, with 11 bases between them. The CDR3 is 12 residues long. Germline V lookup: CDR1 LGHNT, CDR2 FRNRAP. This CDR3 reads CASSPFLYEQYF. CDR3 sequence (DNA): TGTGCTAGTAGTCCGTTCCTCTACGAGCAGTACTTC. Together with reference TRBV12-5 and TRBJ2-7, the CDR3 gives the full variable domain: DARVTQTPRHKVTEMGQEVTMRCQPILGHNTVFWYRQTMMQGLELLAYFRNRAPLDDSGMPKDRFSAEMPDATLATLKIQPSEPRDSAVYFCASSPFLYEQYFGPGTRLTVT.

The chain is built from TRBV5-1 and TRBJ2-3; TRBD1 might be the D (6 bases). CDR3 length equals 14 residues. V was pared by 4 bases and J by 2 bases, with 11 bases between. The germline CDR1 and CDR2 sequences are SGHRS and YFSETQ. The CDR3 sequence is CASSKGQNTDTQYF. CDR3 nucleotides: TGCGCCAGCAGCAAAGGACAGAACACAGATACGCAGTATTTT.

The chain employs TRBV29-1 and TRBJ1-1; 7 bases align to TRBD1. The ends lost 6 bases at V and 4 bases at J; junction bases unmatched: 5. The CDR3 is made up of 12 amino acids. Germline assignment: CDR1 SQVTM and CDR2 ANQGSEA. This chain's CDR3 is CSVDHRGTEAFF. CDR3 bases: TGCAGCGTGGATCACAGGGGCACTGAAGCTTTCTTT. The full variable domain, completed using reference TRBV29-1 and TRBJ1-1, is SAVISQKPSRDICQRGTSLTIQCQVDSQVTMMFWYRQQPGQSLTLIATANQGSEATYESGFVIDKFPISRPNLTFSTLTVSNMSPEDSSIYLCSVDHRGTEAFFGQGTRLTVV.

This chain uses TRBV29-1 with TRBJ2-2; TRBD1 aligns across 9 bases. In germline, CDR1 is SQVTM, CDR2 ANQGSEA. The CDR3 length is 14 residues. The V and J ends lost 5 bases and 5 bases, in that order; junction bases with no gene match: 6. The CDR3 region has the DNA TGCAGCGTTTCCCGGGGACAGGGAACCGGGGAGCTGTTTTTT. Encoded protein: CSVSRGQGTGELFF.

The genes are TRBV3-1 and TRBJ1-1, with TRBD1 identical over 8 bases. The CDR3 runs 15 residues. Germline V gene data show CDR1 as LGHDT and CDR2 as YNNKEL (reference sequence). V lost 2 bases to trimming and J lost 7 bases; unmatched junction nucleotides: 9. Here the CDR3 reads CASSQFGQGRVEAFF. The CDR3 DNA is TGTGCCAGCAGCCAATTCGGACAGGGACGGGTTGAAGCTTTCTTT.

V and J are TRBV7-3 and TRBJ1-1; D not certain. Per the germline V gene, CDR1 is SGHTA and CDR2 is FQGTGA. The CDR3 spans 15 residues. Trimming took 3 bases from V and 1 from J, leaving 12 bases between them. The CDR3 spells CASSLLVTANTEAFF. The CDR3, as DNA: TGTGCCAGCAGCTTGTTGGTGACGGCGAACACTGAAGCTTTCTTT.

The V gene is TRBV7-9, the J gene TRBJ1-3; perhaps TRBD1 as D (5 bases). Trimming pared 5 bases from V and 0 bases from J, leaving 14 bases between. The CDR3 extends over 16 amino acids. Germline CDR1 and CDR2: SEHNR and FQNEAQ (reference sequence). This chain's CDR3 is CASSPSRENSGNTIYF. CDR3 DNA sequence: TGTGCCAGCAGCCCCTCCAGGGAAAACTCTGGAAACACCATATATTTT.